These 15 T cell receptor beta chains came from one sample sequenced in a study of blood T cell repertoires in COVID-19. The table came from immunoSEQ multiplex PCR; TCRdb's copy has only in-frame clones and leaves some out. This repertoire shows more than 300,000 clones, 70% to 90% found once; its top ten account for approximately 5%. Sequencing was performed on PBMCs or T cells enriched from blood (not recorded which). The receptors shown here come from a woman under 40 who had recovered from COVID-19.

The chain joins TRBV6-5 to TRBJ2-3; tentatively, D is TRBD1 (5 bases). V was cut by 7 bases and J by 6 bases, with 17 bases left in between. CDR1 is MNHEY and CDR2 is SVGAGI in the germline V gene. The CDR3 has 14 residues. The CDR3 nucleotides are TGTGCCAGCATCGAGGTACGATCAGGGGATACGCAGTATTTT. It is translated as CASIEVRSGDTQYF.

V and J are TRBV20-1 and TRBJ1-1; TRBD1 is a possible D gene (5 bases). Germline lookup yields CDR1 DFQATT and CDR2 SNEGSKA (reference sequence). Trimming took off 6 bases at V and 8 bases at J, with 10 bases between the two ends. The CDR3 is 10 amino acids. The CDR3 nucleotides read TGCAGTGCCGCCAGGGAAGAAGCTTTCTTT. This gives the protein CSAAREEAFF.

This chain connects TRBV4-1 to TRBJ1-3; 7 bases map to TRBD1. Germline CDR1 is MGHRA and CDR2 is YSYEKL. Unmatched junction bases numbered 7, after V lost 2 bases and J lost 0 bases. The CDR3 totals 17 residues. CDR3 region: CASSQPGQKTSGNTIYF. As DNA, the CDR3 is TGCGCCAGCAGCCAACCGGGACAGAAAACCTCTGGAAACACCATATATTTT.

The genes are TRBV4-2 and TRBJ2-3; the match to TRBD2 covers 7 bases. CDR1 and CDR2 (germline): LGHNA, YNFKEQ. V gave up 1 base and J gave up 5 bases; unmatched junction bases: 0. CDR3 length equals 13 residues. CDR3 nucleotides: TGTGCCAGCAGCCAAGGGGAGGGAGATACGCAGTATTTT. As protein: CASSQGEGDTQYF.

The chain couples TRBV18 to TRBJ1-6; no reliable D call. Trimming pared 6 bases from V and 7 bases from J, leaving 13 bases between. Germline values: CDR1 KGHSH, CDR2 LQKENI. This CDR3 is built from 14 residues. CDR3 in DNA: TGTGCCAGCTCTAATTCGGGGAAAAATTCACCCCTCCACTTT. Translation: CASSNSGKNSPLHF.

V gene TRBV5-1 combines with J gene TRBJ1-2, with unresolved D. The germline CDR1 and CDR2 sequences are SGHRS and YFSETQ. The ends were cut back, 2 bases at V and 7 bases at J, with 9 bases in the middle. The CDR3 is made up of 12 amino acids. The CDR3 DNA reads as TGCGCCAGCAGCTTCGAGGGTGGTGGCTACACCTTC. Protein: CASSFEGGGYTF.

This chain joins TRBV9 and TRBJ1-6; D call uncertain. The CDR3 totals 15 residues. Germline assignment: CDR1 SGDLS and CDR2 YYNGEE. The V and J ends lost 0 bases and 6 bases respectively, with 10 bases between them. CDR3 sequence: CASSVDGGVNSPLHF. Here the CDR3 DNA reads TGTGCCAGCAGCGTAGATGGTGGAGTTAATTCACCCCTCCACTTT.

The rearrangement uses TRBV25-1 and TRBJ1-5; D unresolved. Germline CDR1 and CDR2: MGHDK and SYGVNS. This CDR3 spans 17 amino acids. V was cut by 6 bases and J by 0 bases, with 18 bases left in between. DNA of the CDR3: TGTGCCAGCAGCGGGAGCGGTGGTGTGAATAGCAATCAGCCCCAGCATTTT. This codes for CASSGSGGVNSNQPQHF.

V is TRBV18 and J is TRBJ2-1, with 12 bases aligning to TRBD1. CDR1 and CDR2 from the germline V gene are KGHSH and LQKENI. The ends lost 2 bases at V and 2 bases at J; junction bases unmatched: 4. There are 17 residues in the CDR3. The DNA of the CDR3 is TGTGCCAGCTCACCAGTTCGGGACAGGGGGCCCTACAATGAGCAGTTCTTC. Translating gives CASSPVRDRGPYNEQFF.

V is TRBV3-1 (or the pseudogene TRBV3-2) and J is TRBJ1-2; D gene uncertain. CDR3 length: 11 amino acids. CDR1 is LGHDT, CDR2 YNNKEL, per germline (reference sequence). The ends were cut back, 1 base at V and 10 bases at J, with 7 bases in the middle. The DNA of the CDR3 is TGTGCCAGCAGCCAAGCACAGAACTACACCTTC. Translated: CASSQAQNYTF.

V gene TRBV30 combines with J gene TRBJ1-3; unclear D gene. The germline gives CDR1 GTSNPN, CDR2 SVGIG (reference sequence). V lost 6 bases and J 0 bases, leaving 9 bases between the germline ends. The CDR3 runs to 13 residues. CDR3 sequence: CACLTYSGNTIYF. The CDR3 bases are TGTGCCTGCCTTACCTACTCTGGAAACACCATATATTTT.

The chain employs TRBV7-2 and TRBJ1-1; D might be TRBD1 (6 bases). Trimming left V 4 bases short and J 6 bases short, with 15 bases between. Germline V lookup: CDR1 SGHTA, CDR2 FQGNSA. This CDR3 spans 14 amino acids. CDR3: CASSSPGVLAEAFF. The DNA of the CDR3 is TGTGCCAGCAGCTCCCCAGGGGTTCTGGCTGAAGCTTTCTTT.

The chain links TRBV5-1 to TRBJ1-1; 7 nucleotides match TRBD1. Germline CDR1 and CDR2: SGHRS and YFSETQ. V lost 8 bases to trimming and J lost 4 bases; unmatched junction nucleotides: 8. The CDR3 totals 13 residues. DNA of the CDR3: TGCGCCAGTACAGGGGAGTTGGGCACTGAAGCTTTCTTT. Protein sequence: CASTGELGTEAFF.

This clone was detected once. This chain links TRBV4-3 with TRBJ1-5; D is perhaps TRBD1 (6 bases). The CDR3 covers 14 residues. The ends were cut back, 3 bases at V and 3 bases at J, with 9 bases in the middle. Per germline, CDR1 LGHNA and CDR2 YSLEER. For the CDR3, the DNA is TGCGCCAGCAGCCAGTGGACAGCCAATCAGCCCCAGCATTTT. Encoded protein: CASSQWTANQPQHF.

The table lists this clone with a few counts. This rearrangement joins TRBV29-1 to TRBJ1-3; D perhaps matches TRBD1 (6 bases). Trimming stripped 4 bases from V and 4 bases from J, with 8 bases between. The CDR3 runs to 12 residues. The germline CDR1 and CDR2 sequences are SQVTM and ANQGSEA. The CDR3 coding sequence is TGCAGCGTTGGCCAGGGGGGAAACACCATATATTTT. Amino acids: CSVGQGGNTIYF.